The 25 T cell receptor beta chains below were found in one sample sequenced in a study of shared clonotypes between healthy human individuals. Repertoires were generated with immunoSEQ multiplex PCR, while TCRdb's copy carries only in-frame clones and drops some. The table has some 1 million clones, about 75% seen once. The sequenced sample was memory CD4+ T cells sorted from blood. The sample's subset: CD45RA-negative fraction. These receptors were taken from a man between 18 and 35 years old in good health.

This chain uses TRBV7-8 with TRBJ2-7, with D hard to call. Germline V gene sequence: CDR1 SGHVS, CDR2 FQNEAQ. V was pared by 5 bases and J by 1 base, with 12 bases between. The CDR3 totals 14 residues. This CDR3 is CASSPSGWSYEQYF. The CDR3 DNA reads as TGTGCCAGCAGCCCCTCTGGTTGGTCCTACGAGCAGTACTTC. The entire variable domain, with the rest obtained from reference TRBV7-8 and TRBJ2-7, is as follows: GAGVSQSPRYKVAKRGQDVALRCDPISGHVSLFWYQQALGQGPEFLTYFQNEAQLDKSGLPSDRFFAERPEGSVSTLKIQRTQQEDSAVYLCASSPSGWSYEQYFGPGTRLTVT.

This clone was counted between two and nine times. The genes are TRBV19 and TRBJ1-5, with 8 bases lining up with TRBD1. CDR1 LNHDA and CDR2 SQIVND come from the germline V gene (reference sequence). With V trimmed by 4 bases and J by 5 bases, 7 bases remained unmatched. The CDR3 consists of 15 residues. This CDR3 is CASSRKTGADQPQHF. The CDR3 DNA reads as TGTGCCAGTAGTAGAAAGACAGGGGCAGATCAGCCCCAGCATTTT.

V gene TRBV19 combines with J gene TRBJ1-5, with D tentatively TRBD1 (5 bases). Trimming cost V 6 bases and J 3 bases, with 18 bases left between them. The CDR3 is made up of 16 amino acids. CDR1 is LNHDA and CDR2 is SQIVND in the germline V gene (reference sequence). For the CDR3, the DNA is TGTGCCAGTAGCATCCTACAGGCCCTCAACAATCAGCCCCAGCATTTT. Translating gives CASSILQALNNQPQHF.

This clone has a handful of counts. The CDR3 protein is CASSQDRTGLVLPDSQETQYF. In DNA, the CDR3 is TGCGCCAGCAGCCAAGATCGAACTGGACTAGTACTACCCGATTCACAAGAGACCCAGTACTTC. V and J are TRBV4-1 and TRBJ2-5; 7 nucleotides agree with TRBD2. This CDR3 contains 21 residues. The germline CDR1 and CDR2 sequences are MGHRA and YSYEKL. Trimming cost V 0 bases and J 2 bases; bases outside gene matches: 21.

The chain uses TRBV5-8 and TRBJ2-3; the D is unclear. The CDR3 has 15 residues. Trimming took 0 bases from V and 2 from J, leaving 10 bases between them. Germline-derived CDR1 and CDR2 are SGHTS and YDEGEE. The CDR3 sequence: CASSLGGAPTDTQYF. CDR3 nucleotides: TGTGCCAGCAGCTTGGGGGGTGCGCCCACAGATACGCAGTATTTT.

The chain couples TRBV10-3 to TRBJ2-2, with 8 bases matching TRBD1. J gave up 4 bases and V 6 bases, and 4 bases lay outside the gene matches. This CDR3 is built from 14 residues. Germline V gene lookup returns CDR1 ENHRY and CDR2 SYGVKD. The chain's CDR3 is CAIRGQGATGELFF. The CDR3 bases are TGTGCCATCAGAGGCCAGGGGGCCACCGGGGAGCTGTTTTTT.

The rearrangement uses TRBV21-1 and TRBJ1-2; the table's D call TRBD1 went unverified against the DNA. TRBV21-1 is shown as a pseudogene. The CDR3 loop spans 15 amino acids. The CDR3 nucleotides are TGTGCCAGCAGCAAATCGGACAGGCAAAACTATGGCTACACCTTC. The encoded protein is CASSKSDRQNYGYTF.

This clone occurred a few times. The rearrangement joins TRBV28 to TRBJ1-2; D call uncertain. The germline V and J ends were trimmed by 2 bases and 3 bases, with 7 bases remaining between them. The CDR3 contains 13 residues. Germline V gene data show CDR1 as MDHEN and CDR2 as SYDVKM. DNA of the CDR3: TGTGCCAGCAGTTTAGACGGCCACTATGGCTACACCTTC. It codes for CASSLDGHYGYTF.

Ten or more counts support this clone. This chain uses TRBV27 with TRBJ2-1; D unclear. Germline values: CDR1 MNHEY, CDR2 SMNVEV (reference sequence). V lost 5 bases and J 6 bases, leaving 11 bases between the germline ends. This CDR3 has 13 amino acids. CDR3 sequence reads: CASSPRVSNEQFF. The CDR3, as DNA: TGTGCCAGCAGTCCCCGGGTGAGCAATGAGCAGTTCTTC.

J is TRBJ2-7 and V is TRBV11-2; possibly TRBD1 for D (6 bases). Per germline, CDR1 SGHAT and CDR2 FQNNGV. Trimming removed 5 bases from V and 4 bases from J, with 18 bases in between. The CDR3 covers 15 residues. CDR3 in DNA: TGTGCCAGCAGCCTAACCCAGGGACAATCGTACGAGCAGTACTTC. Its protein product is CASSLTQGQSYEQYF.

This clone was recorded only once. The chain links TRBV5-1 to TRBJ2-5, with TRBD1 identical over 7 bases. Trimming at V came to 8 bases and at J to 8 bases, leaving 12 bases not matched to a gene. Germline values: CDR1 SGHRS, CDR2 YFSETQ. This CDR3 is built from 13 residues. The CDR3 bases are TGCGCCAGTGATGAACAGGGGATGGGAACCCAGTACTTC. Translation: CASDEQGMGTQYF.

This sequence joins TRBV19 and TRBJ2-1; 10 bases align to TRBD1. The CDR3 is 14 residues long. Germline V gene sequence: CDR1 LNHDA, CDR2 SQIVND (reference sequence). Trimming took 5 bases from V and 8 from J; bases not matched to a gene: 6. CDR3 protein: CASSDRGREDEQFF. The CDR3 coding sequence is TGTGCCAGTAGTGACAGGGGGCGCGAGGATGAGCAGTTCTTC.

This chain connects TRBV7-2 to TRBJ2-1; 10 bases align to TRBD2. This CDR3 comprises 17 residues. The ends lost 3 bases at V and 0 bases at J; junction bases unmatched: 5. Germline CDR1 and CDR2: SGHTA and FQGNSA. CDR3 coding DNA: TGTGCCAGCAGCTTGGCGGCTAGCGGGAGCTCCTACAATGAGCAGTTCTTC. Its protein product is CASSLAASGSSYNEQFF.

The genes are TRBV7-3 and TRBJ2-7; the D is unclear. Looked up from germline, CDR1 is SGHTA and CDR2 is FQGTGA. Deletions cut 1 base from V and 3 bases from J, with 7 bases between. The length of the CDR3 is 13 residues. CDR3 nucleotide sequence: TGTGCCAGCAGCTTAAGCGGAAACTACGAGCAGTACTTC. It is translated as CASSLSGNYEQYF.

V is TRBV15 and J is TRBJ2-1; TRBD1 agrees at 7 bases. The length of the CDR3 is 14 residues. Germline lookup yields CDR1 LNHNV and CDR2 YYDKDF (reference sequence). V trimming: 6 bases; J trimming: 2 bases; junction bases outside the gene matches: 4. This chain's CDR3 is CATRPDRTYNEQFF. For the CDR3, the DNA is TGTGCCACCAGACCGGACAGGACCTACAATGAGCAGTTCTTC.

The chain employs TRBV7-2 and TRBJ2-1, with D uncertain. V was pared by 4 bases and J by 8 bases, with 15 bases between. The CDR3 sequence is 14 residues long. Germline V lookup: CDR1 SGHTA, CDR2 FQGNSA. Here the CDR3 reads CASSSPPTEDEQFF. In DNA, the CDR3 is TGTGCCAGCAGCTCCCCTCCGACCGAGGATGAGCAGTTCTTC.

The chain employs TRBV10-2 and TRBJ2-3; D is ambiguous. Trimming removed 5 bases from V and 0 bases from J, with 9 bases in between. The CDR3 contains 14 residues. Germline V lookup: CDR1 WSHSY, CDR2 SAAADI. The CDR3 sequence: CASSSTTSTDTQYF. DNA of the CDR3: TGCGCCAGCAGTAGCACCACGAGCACAGATACGCAGTATTTT.

The sample holds a few counts of this clone. The chain recombines TRBV10-3 with TRBJ2-7; possible D gene TRBD2, 5 bases. V dropped 4 bases and J dropped 7 bases, with 11 bases sitting between them. Germline values: CDR1 ENHRY, CDR2 SYGVKD. This CDR3 contains 12 residues. The CDR3 nucleotides are TGTGCCATCAGTGGCTCCTCGGGGGAGCAGTACTTC. It is translated as CAISGSSGEQYF.

This clone was seen once. This chain connects TRBV9 to TRBJ1-3; D remains unclear. Trimming stripped 0 bases from V and 2 bases from J, with 6 bases between. Looked up from germline, CDR1 is SGDLS and CDR2 is YYNGEE. The length of the CDR3 is 14 residues. CDR3 bases: TGTGCCAGCAGCGTAGACAGTACTGGAAACACCATATATTTT. Amino acids: CASSVDSTGNTIYF.

The chain links TRBV11-2 to TRBJ2-5; D is tentatively TRBD1 or TRBD2 (5 bases each). The CDR3 is 15 residues long. Trimming removed 3 bases from V and 4 bases from J, with 15 bases in between. Germline V lookup: CDR1 SGHAT, CDR2 FQNNGV. CDR3 loop: CASSFNEGLGETQYF. For the CDR3, the DNA is TGTGCCAGCAGCTTCAACGAGGGGCTTGGAGAGACCCAGTACTTC.

The chain is built from TRBV7-8 and TRBJ2-1; TRBD2 might be the D (5 bases). The CDR3 runs to 13 residues. Germline-derived CDR1 and CDR2 are SGHVS and FQNEAQ. V shed 7 bases and J shed 12 bases, with 19 bases lying between them. The CDR3 coding sequence is TGTGCCAGCACTCCCACCGAGGCTAGCAGGCAGTTCTTC. Translation: CASTPTEASRQFF.

V usage is TRBV19 and J usage is TRBJ2-2; 12 nucleotides agree with TRBD2. CDR3 size: 18 residues. The germline gives CDR1 LNHDA, CDR2 SQIVND (reference sequence). Trimming took 10 bases from V and 4 from J; bases not matched to a gene: 16. In nucleotides, the CDR3 is TGTGCCACAGCTTTCTTTCGGACTAGCGGGGAACCCACCGGGGAGCTGTTTTTT. Encoded protein: CATAFFRTSGEPTGELFF.

In this sample, this clone turned up a few times. This chain uses TRBV5-6 with TRBJ2-1, with D perhaps assigned TRBD1 or TRBD2 (7 bases each). The germline gives CDR1 SGHDT, CDR2 YYEEEE. V gave up 3 bases and J gave up 7 bases, with 17 bases separating them. CDR3 length: 15 amino acids. CDR3 loop: CASSSTTGRGNEQFF. Written as DNA, the CDR3 is TGTGCCAGCAGCTCCACGACAGGGAGGGGTAATGAGCAGTTCTTC. Drawing the rest from reference TRBV5-6 and TRBJ2-1, the complete variable domain is DAGVTQSPTHLIKTRGQQVTLRCSPKSGHDTVSWYQQALGQGPQFIFQYYEEEERQRGNFPDRFSGHQFPNYSSELNVNALLLGDSALYLCASSSTTGRGNEQFFGPGTRLTVL.

The CDR3 nucleotides are TGTGCCAGTAGTTCTTCGGGGACGGGCACCGGGGAGCTGTTTTTT. It specifies CASSSSGTGTGELFF. This sequence joins TRBV19 and TRBJ2-2; D assignment may be TRBD1 or TRBD2 (5 bases each). The CDR3 totals 15 residues. Looked up from germline, CDR1 is LNHDA and CDR2 is SQIVND (reference sequence). Trimming left V 5 bases short and J 4 bases short, with 14 bases between. Full variable domain (rest looked up from reference TRBV19 and TRBJ2-2): DGGITQSPKYLFRKEGQNVTLSCEQNLNHDAMYWYRQDPGQGLRLIYYSQIVNDFQKGDIAEGYSVSREKKESFPLTVTSAQKNPTAFYLCASSSSGTGTGELFFGEGSRLTVL.

This chain connects TRBV28 to TRBJ2-2; D is unresolved. Looked up from germline, CDR1 is MDHEN and CDR2 is SYDVKM. CDR3 size: 13 residues. The germline V and J ends were trimmed by 3 bases and 4 bases, with 6 bases remaining between them. CDR3 in amino acids: CASSFRRTGELFF. For the CDR3, the DNA is TGTGCCAGCAGTTTTCGACGCACCGGGGAGCTGTTTTTT.